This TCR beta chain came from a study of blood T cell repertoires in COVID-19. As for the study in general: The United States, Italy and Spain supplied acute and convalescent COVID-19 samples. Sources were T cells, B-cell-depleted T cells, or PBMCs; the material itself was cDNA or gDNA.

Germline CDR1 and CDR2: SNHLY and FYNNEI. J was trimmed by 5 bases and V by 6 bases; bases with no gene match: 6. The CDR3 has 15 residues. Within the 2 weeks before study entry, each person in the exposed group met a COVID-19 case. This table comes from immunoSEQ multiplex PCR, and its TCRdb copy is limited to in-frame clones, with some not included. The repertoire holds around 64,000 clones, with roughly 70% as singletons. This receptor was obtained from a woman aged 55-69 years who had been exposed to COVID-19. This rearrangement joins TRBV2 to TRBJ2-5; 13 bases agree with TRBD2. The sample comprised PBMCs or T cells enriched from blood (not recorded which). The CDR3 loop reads CASSYTSGGAETQYF. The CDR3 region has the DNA TGTGCCAGCAGCTATACTAGCGGGGGGGCCGAGACCCAGTACTTC.